This T cell receptor (beta chain) was profiled in a study of graft-versus-host responses after intestinal transplantation. Study as a whole: Among the recipients, transplants were multivisceral, liver-intestinal, or isolated intestinal. Uniformly, recipients were administered anti-thymocyte globulin induction with subsequent tacrolimus and steroids for around 3 years. Study observations and caveats: Ileal or blood samples showed some GvH clones first, and such clones were also found in recipient marrow.

As for this clone: The target antigen is unknown.

This CDR3 is built from 12 residues. Trimming shortened V by 8 bases and J by 2 bases, and 11 bases separated the two germline ends. Germline CDR1 GTSNPN, CDR2 SVGIG (reference sequence). Produced via immunoSEQ multiplex PCR; TCRdb's table is partial and in-frame only. The sample comprises about 120,000 clones, over 75% of which are singletons, and around 0.2% rests with the top ten. This clonotype was sampled from a human donor who received an intestinal transplant. The V gene is TRBV30, the J gene TRBJ2-3; D is uncertain. The source material was unstimulated CD4+ T cells sorted from spleen or lymph node cells, sampled before intestinal transplant. The CDR3 sequence is CAGSGITDTQYF. The CDR3 DNA is TGTGCCGGTTCGGGTATCACAGATACGCAGTATTTT.